The rows below give T cell receptor beta chains drawn from one sample of a study of response to subunit inactivated influenza vaccine. TCRdb re-analysed the RT-PCR reads in MiXCR, keeping a single row per CDR3 protein. Of hundreds of thousands of distinct CDR3 sequences detected, 25% appear once; the ten largest clones hold around 2%. This specimen consisted of CD4+ T cells sorted from PBMCs, obtained 5 to 6 days after vaccination. The receptors stem from a man in his forties or fifties who received an inactivated influenza vaccine. Each CDR3 is given with its conserved first and last residue. The D gene is left open where the match is weak. The size field is filled for only some rows; it gives once, few, many or a size class.

V	size	D	J	CDR3	DNA
TRBV4-3	.	.	TRBJ2-4	CASSRHWVRGAKNIQYF	TGCGCCAGCAGCCGCCACTGGGTCAGGGGCGCCAAAAACATTCAGTACTTC
TRBV10-3	.	.	TRBJ2-5	CAISLADTKETQYF	TGTGCCATCAGTCTAGCCGACACGAAAGAGACCCAGTACTTC
TRBV5-5	.	TRBD1	TRBJ2-1	CASSLGGTVLGEQFF	TGTGCCAGCAGCTTAGGGGGCACCGTGCTCGGTGAGCAGTTCTTC
TRBV21-1	.	.	TRBJ2-1	CASRRERHNEQFF	TGTGCCAGCAGGCGGGAGAGGCACAATGAGCAGTTCTTC
TRBV4-3	few	TRBD2	TRBJ2-4	CASSQEAGVNIQYF	TGCGCCAGCAGCCAAGAGGCGGGGGTGAACATTCAGTACTTC
TRBV20-1	once	TRBD1	TRBJ1-1	CSAMRTGYTEAFF	TGCAGTGCTATGCGGACAGGGTATACTGAAGCTTTCTTT
TRBV18	.	.	TRBJ2-1	CASSSSGTPDNEQFF	TGTGCCAGCTCCTCTTCCGGGACTCCAGACAATGAGCAGTTCTTC
TRBV10-3	.	.	TRBJ2-5	CAISPGTPGETQYF	TGTGCCATCAGTCCAGGGACTCCCGGGGAGACCCAGTACTTC
TRBV5-1	.	.	TRBJ2-7	CASSIDTAGRAYEQYF	TGCGCCAGCAGCATAGACACCGCCGGAAGGGCCTACGAGCAGTACTTC
TRBV20-1	many	TRBD1	TRBJ2-7	CSVTGTGGYEQYF	TGCAGTGTTACCGGGACAGGGGGGTACGAGCAGTACTTC
TRBV20-1	few	TRBD1	TRBJ1-4	CSAQQTGPEKLFF	TGCAGTGCCCAGCAGACAGGGCCAGAAAAACTGTTTTTT
TRBV12-3/TRBV12-4	.	TRBD2	TRBJ2-7	CASSPGGTHYEQYF	TGTGCCAGCAGTCCGGGGGGGACCCACTACGAGCAGTACTTC
TRBV2	few	.	TRBJ2-2	CASRQIPGNTGELFF	TGTGCCAGCAGGCAGATTCCGGGAAACACCGGGGAGCTGTTTTTT